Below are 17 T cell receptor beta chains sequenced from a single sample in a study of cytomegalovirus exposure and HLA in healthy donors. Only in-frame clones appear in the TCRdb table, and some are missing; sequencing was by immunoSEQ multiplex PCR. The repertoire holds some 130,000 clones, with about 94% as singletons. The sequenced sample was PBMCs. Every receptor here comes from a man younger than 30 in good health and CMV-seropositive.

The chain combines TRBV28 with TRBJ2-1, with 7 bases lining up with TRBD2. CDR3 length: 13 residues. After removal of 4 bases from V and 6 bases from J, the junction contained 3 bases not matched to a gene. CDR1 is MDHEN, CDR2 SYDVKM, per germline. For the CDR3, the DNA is TGTGCCAGCAGTTCGGGACTACCCAATGAGCAGTTCTTC. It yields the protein CASSSGLPNEQFF.

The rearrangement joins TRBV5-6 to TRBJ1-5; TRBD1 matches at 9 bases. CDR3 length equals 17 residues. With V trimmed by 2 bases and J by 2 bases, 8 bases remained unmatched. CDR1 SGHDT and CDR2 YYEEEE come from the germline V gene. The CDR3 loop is CASSFWDRAFGNQPQHF. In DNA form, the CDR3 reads TGTGCCAGCAGCTTCTGGGACAGGGCTTTTGGCAATCAGCCCCAGCATTTT. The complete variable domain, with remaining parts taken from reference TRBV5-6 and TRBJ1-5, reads DAGVTQSPTHLIKTRGQQVTLRCSPKSGHDTVSWYQQALGQGPQFIFQYYEEEERQRGNFPDRFSGHQFPNYSSELNVNALLLGDSALYLCASSFWDRAFGNQPQHFGDGTRLSIL.

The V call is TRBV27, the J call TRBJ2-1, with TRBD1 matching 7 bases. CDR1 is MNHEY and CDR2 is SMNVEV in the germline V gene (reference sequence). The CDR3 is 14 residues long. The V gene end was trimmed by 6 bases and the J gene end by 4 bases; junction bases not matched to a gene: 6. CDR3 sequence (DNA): TGTGCCAGCAGAACAGGGGCCCCGTACAATGAGCAGTTCTTC. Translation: CASRTGAPYNEQFF.

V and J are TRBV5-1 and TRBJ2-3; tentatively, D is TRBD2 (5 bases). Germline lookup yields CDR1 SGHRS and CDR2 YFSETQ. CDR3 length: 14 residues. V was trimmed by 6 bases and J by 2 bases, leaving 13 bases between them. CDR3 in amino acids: CASIDRGLTDTQYF. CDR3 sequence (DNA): TGCGCCAGCATAGATCGGGGTCTCACAGATACGCAGTATTTT.

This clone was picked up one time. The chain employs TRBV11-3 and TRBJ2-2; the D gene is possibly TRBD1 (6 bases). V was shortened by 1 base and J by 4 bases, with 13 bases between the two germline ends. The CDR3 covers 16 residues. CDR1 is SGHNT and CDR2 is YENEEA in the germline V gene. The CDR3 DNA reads TGTGCCAGCAGCTTAGTAGCAGGGGATCGCACCGGGGAGCTGTTTTTT. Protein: CASSLVAGDRTGELFF.

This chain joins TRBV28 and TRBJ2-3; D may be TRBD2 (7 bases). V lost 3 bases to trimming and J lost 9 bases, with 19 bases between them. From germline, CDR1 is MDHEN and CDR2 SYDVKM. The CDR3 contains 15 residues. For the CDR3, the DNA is TGTGCCAGCAGTTTGGCCCAGCGAGGGGGGGACACGCAGTATTTT. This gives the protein CASSLAQRGGDTQYF.

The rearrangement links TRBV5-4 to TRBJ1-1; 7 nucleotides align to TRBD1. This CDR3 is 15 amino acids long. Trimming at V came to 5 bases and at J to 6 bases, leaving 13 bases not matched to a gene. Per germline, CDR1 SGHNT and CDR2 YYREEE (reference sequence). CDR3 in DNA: TGTGCCAGCAGAACAAAGGGGGCAAGGTTGCCTGAAGCTTTCTTT. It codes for CASRTKGARLPEAFF.

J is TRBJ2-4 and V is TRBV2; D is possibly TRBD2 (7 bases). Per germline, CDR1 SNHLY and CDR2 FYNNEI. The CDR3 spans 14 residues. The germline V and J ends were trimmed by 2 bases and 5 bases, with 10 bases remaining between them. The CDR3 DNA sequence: TGTGCCAGCAGTGAACCGGGGGGCCAAAACATTCAGTACTTC. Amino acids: CASSEPGGQNIQYF.

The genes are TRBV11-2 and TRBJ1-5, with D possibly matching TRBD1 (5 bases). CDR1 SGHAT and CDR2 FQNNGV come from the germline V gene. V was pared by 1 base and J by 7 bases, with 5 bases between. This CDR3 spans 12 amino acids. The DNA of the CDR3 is TGTGCCAGCAGCTTAGGGGGCCAGCCCCAGCATTTT. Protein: CASSLGGQPQHF.

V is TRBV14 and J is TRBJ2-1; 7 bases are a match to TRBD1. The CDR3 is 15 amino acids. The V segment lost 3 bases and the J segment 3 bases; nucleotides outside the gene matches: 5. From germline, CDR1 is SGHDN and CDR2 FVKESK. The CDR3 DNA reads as TGTGCCAGCAGCCATGCCAGGGGGTACTACAATGAGCAGTTCTTC. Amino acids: CASSHARGYYNEQFF.

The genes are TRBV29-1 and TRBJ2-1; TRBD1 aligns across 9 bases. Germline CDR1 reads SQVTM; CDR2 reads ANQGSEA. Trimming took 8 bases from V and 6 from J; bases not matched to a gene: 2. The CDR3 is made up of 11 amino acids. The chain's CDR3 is CSTDRGNEQFF. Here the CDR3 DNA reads TGCAGCACGGACAGGGGCAATGAGCAGTTCTTC.

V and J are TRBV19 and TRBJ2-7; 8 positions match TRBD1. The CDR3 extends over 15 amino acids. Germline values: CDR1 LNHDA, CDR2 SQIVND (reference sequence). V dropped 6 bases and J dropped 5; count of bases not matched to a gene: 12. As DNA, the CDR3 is TGTGCCAGTAGGAATCGGGACAGGATCGAGGACGAGCAGTACTTC. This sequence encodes CASRNRDRIEDEQYF.

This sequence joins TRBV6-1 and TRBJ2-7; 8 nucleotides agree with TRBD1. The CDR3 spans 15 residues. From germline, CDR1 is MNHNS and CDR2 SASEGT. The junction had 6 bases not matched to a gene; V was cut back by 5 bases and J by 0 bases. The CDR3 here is CASSLRTGSSYEQYF. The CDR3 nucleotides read TGTGCCAGCAGTCTCCGGACAGGGAGCTCCTACGAGCAGTACTTC.

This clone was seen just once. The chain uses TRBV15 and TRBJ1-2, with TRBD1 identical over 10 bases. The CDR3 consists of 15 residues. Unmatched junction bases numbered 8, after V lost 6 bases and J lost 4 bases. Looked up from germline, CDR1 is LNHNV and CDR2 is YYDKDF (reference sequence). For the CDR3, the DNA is TGTGCCACCAGTGCCGGGGGACAGGGGTTCTATGGCTACACCTTC. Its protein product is CATSAGGQGFYGYTF. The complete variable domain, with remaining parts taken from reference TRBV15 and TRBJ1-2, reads DAMVIQNPRYQVTQFGKPVTLSCSQTLNHNVMYWYQQKSSQAPKLLFHYYDKDFNNEADTPDNFQSRRPNTSFCFLDIRSPGLGDTAMYLCATSAGGQGFYGYTFGSGTRLTVV.

CDR3 protein: CASSVPQAGVTDTQYF. DNA of the CDR3: TGTGCCAGCAGCGTCCCACAAGCGGGAGTCACAGATACGCAGTATTTT. This chain joins TRBV2 and TRBJ2-3; 8 positions match TRBD2. Germline assignment: CDR1 SNHLY and CDR2 FYNNEI. This CDR3 comprises 16 residues. Unmatched junction bases numbered 10, after V lost 6 bases and J lost 2 bases.

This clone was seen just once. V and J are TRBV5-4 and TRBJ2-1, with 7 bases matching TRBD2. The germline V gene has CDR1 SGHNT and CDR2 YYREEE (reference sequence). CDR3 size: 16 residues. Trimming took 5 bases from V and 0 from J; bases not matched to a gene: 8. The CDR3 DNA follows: TGTGCCAGCAGGGCATCTAGCGGAGACTCCTACAATGAGCAGTTCTTC. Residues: CASRASSGDSYNEQFF. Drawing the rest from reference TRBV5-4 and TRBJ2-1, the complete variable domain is ETGVTQSPTHLIKTRGQQVTLRCSSQSGHNTVSWYQQALGQGPQFIFQYYREEENGRGNFPPRFSGLQFPNYSSELNVNALELDDSALYLCASRASSGDSYNEQFFGPGTRLTVL.

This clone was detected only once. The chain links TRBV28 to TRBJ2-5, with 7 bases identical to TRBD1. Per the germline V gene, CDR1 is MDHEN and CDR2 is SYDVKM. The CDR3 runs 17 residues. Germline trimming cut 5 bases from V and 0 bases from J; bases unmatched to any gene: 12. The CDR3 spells CASSPHLGQPHQETQYF. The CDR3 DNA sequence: TGTGCCAGCAGTCCACACCTGGGACAGCCCCACCAAGAGACCCAGTACTTC.